This record looks at one TCR beta chain sequence and its context. Its antigen is currently unknown. This sample is part of a study of post-analysis software for immune sequencing data. On the study more broadly: The courses of disease that were included comprised relapsing-remitting, secondary progressive and progressive-relapsing multiple sclerosis.

V was trimmed by 7 bases and J by 9 bases, leaving 19 bases between them. Germline V gives CDR1 SEHNR, CDR2 FQNEAQ (reference sequence). The length of the CDR3 is 14 residues. Study-level points and caveats: Compared with controls, patients had more of 4 to 6 TRBV segments, including TRBV5-6, TRBV5-1 and TRBV20-1.

Libraries were made from TCR beta cDNA, and they carried unique molecular identifiers. MiXCR, run by TCRdb on the PCR reads, gives a single entry per CDR3 protein. Here the sample spans approximately 690,000 distinct CDR3 sequences, roughly three fifths being singletons. The clonotype originates from a girl aged 2 to 9 with multiple sclerosis. Sequenced: blood. This rearrangement joins TRBV7-9 to TRBJ2-1; D perhaps matches TRBD1 (6 bases). The CDR3 is CASIHKTGMGEQFF. CDR3 DNA sequence: TGTGCCAGCATCCACAAAACAGGGATGGGTGAGCAGTTCTTC.